These T cell receptor beta chains were read from a single sample in a study of control samples from healthy donors and cancer patients. Sequencing used immunoSEQ multiplex PCR; TCRdb keeps in-frame clones, though not all of them. The table shows roughly 130,000 clones, with approximately 90% occurring only once. The sequenced sample was blood. These receptors all come from a young man in good health. Each CDR3 is given with its conserved first and last residue. A D gene is named only where the DNA matches it firmly.

d_call v_call cdr3_aa
NA TRBV6-5 CASRSAGRQPQHF
TRBD2 TRBV6-4 CASSDSSSGGGEDTQYF
NA TRBV6-5 CASSYSDSQETQYF
NA TRBV20-1 CSASRQARDTQYF
TRBD1 TRBV4-1 CASSRPGQMNTEAFF
TRBD2 TRBV4-2 CASSQGPGLAGGTPSYNEQFF
NA TRBV2 CAREEQGFNEQFF
NA TRBV5-6 CASSLAQYSYGYTF
NA TRBV27 CASSFFEGSYGYTF
TRBD1 TRBV10-2 CASSFGRGISYEQYF
TRBD1 TRBV19 CASSPLQGTGRQETQYF
NA TRBV25-1 CASSELGYSYEQYF
NA TRBV6-1 CASSEFQGGNQPQHF
TRBD1 TRBV25-1 CASSEPGQGNTEAFF
NA TRBV9 CASRGGVGGPTDTQYF
TRBD1 TRBV7-8 CASSHRPGTGDDEQYF
NA TRBV30 CAWSGIWADTQYF
NA TRBV6-6 CASSSQGSHYEQYF
NA TRBV6-1 CASSDLAGDSYNEQFF
NA TRBV7-9 CASSLPGADTGELFF
TRBD1 TRBV11-2 CASSFTGGHGYTF
NA TRBV7-2 CASSWTEGNTIYF
TRBD1 TRBV19 CASSPWDSSTPPEAFF
NA TRBV9 CASSVGAAYQETQYF